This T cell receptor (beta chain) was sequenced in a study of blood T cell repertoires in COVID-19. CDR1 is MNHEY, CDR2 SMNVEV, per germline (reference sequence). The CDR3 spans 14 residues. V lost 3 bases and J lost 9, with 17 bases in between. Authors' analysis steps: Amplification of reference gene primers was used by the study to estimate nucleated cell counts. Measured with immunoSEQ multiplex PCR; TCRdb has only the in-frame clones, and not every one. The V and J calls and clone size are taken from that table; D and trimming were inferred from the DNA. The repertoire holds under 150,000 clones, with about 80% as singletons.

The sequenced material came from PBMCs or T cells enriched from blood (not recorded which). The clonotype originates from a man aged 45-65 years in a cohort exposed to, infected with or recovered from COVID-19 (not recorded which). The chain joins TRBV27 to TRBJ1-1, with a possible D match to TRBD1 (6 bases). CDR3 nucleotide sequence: TGTGCCAGCAGTTTTTTGCAGGGGTCCAGTAAAGCTTTCTTT. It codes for CASSFLQGSSKAFF.